This TCR beta chain was sequenced during a study of cytomegalovirus exposure and HLA in healthy donors. A multiplex PCR was run with 60 Vbeta primers and 13 Jbeta primers. The assay was immunoSEQ multiplex PCR, and TCRdb's table has in-frame clones only and misses some. The sample lists 100,000 or so clones, roughly two thirds occurring once. Germline V CDR1 and CDR2: SGDLS, YYNGEE. The length of the CDR3 is 11 residues. A remark on this clone: Sequence at one end of the junction differs from germline and may be a read error.

The rearrangement joins TRBV9 to TRBJ1-2; 11 bases are a match to TRBD1. The specimen was PBMCs. This receptor was taken from a man aged 30 to 45 in good health and CMV-seronegative. CDR3 in amino acids: CASSAMGQGVF. In DNA form, the CDR3 reads TGTGCCAGCAGCGCGATGGGACAGGGGGTTTTC. The full variable domain, with the rest looked up from reference TRBV9 and TRBJ1-2, is DSGVTQTPKHLITATGQRVTLRCSPRSGDLSVYWYQQSLDQGLQFLIQYYNGEERAKGNILERFSAQQFPDLHSELNLSSLELGDSALYFCASSAMGQGVFGSGTRLTVV.